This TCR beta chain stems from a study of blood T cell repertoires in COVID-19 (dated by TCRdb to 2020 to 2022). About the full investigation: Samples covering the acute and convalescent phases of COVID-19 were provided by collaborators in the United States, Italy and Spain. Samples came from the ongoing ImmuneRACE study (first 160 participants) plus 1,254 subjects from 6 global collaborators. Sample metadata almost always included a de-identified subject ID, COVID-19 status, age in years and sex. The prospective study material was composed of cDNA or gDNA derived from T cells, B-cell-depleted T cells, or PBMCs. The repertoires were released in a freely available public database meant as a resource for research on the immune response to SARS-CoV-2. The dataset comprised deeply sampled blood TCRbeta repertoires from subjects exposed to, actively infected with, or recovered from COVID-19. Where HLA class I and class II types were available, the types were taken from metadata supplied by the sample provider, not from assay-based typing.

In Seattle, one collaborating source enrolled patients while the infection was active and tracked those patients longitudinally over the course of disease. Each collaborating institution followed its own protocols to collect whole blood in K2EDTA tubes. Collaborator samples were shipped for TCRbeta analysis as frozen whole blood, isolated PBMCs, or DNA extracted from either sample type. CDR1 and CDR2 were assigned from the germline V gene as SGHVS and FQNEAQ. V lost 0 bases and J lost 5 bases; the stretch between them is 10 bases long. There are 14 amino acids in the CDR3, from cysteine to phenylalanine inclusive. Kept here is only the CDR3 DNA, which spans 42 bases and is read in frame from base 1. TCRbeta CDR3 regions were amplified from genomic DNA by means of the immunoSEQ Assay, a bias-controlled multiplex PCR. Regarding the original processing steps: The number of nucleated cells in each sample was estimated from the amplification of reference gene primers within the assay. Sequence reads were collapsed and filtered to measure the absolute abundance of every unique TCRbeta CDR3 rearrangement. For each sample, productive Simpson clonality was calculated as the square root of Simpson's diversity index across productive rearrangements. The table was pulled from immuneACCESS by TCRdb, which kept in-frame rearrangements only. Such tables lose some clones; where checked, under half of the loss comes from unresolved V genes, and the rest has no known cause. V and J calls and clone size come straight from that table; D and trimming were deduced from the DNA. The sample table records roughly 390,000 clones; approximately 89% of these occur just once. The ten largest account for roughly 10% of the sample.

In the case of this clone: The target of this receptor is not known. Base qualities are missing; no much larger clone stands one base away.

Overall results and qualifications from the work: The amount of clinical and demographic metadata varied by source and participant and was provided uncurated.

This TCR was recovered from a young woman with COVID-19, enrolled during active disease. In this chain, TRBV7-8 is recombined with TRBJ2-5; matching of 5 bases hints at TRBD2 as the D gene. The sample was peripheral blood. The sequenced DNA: TGTGCCAGCAGCTTAGCGGGAGTGGGGGAGACCCAGTACTTC. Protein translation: CASSLAGVGETQYF.